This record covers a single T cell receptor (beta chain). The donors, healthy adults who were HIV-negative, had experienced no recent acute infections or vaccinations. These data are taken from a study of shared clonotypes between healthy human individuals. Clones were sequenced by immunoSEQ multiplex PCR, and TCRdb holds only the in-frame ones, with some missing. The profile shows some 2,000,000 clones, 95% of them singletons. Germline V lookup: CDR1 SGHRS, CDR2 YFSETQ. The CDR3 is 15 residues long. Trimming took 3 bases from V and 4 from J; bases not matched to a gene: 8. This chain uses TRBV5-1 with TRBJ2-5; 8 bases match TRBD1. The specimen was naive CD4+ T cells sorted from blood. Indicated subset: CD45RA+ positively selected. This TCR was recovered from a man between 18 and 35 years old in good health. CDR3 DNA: TGCGCCAGCAGCTCTACCACAGGGGGAGGAGAGACCCAGTACTTC. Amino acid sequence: CASSSTTGGGETQYF.